Below, 8 T cell receptor beta chains from the same sample are listed, as sequenced in a study of blood T cell repertoires in COVID-19. TCRdb keeps only in-frame clones here, not all; method: immunoSEQ multiplex PCR. Of about 140,000 clones listed, 85% to 90% are singletons. The sequenced sample was peripheral blood. The receptors originated from a human donor in a cohort sampled during active COVID-19.

This chain links TRBV28 with TRBJ2-7, with TRBD1 matching 8 bases. Germline V CDR1 and CDR2: MDHEN, SYDVKM. This CDR3 has 17 amino acids. Trimming removed 1 base from V and 1 base from J; junction bases left unmatched: 9. The CDR3 region has the DNA TGTGCCAGCAGTTTATATACCGGGACAGGACGGTCCTACGAGCAGTACTTC. It yields the protein CASSLYTGTGRSYEQYF.

This clone was detected only once. The chain carries TRBV28 and TRBJ1-5; D not resolved. The CDR3 contains 13 residues. Deletions cut 5 bases from V and 4 bases from J, with 9 bases between. Germline-derived CDR1 and CDR2 are MDHEN and SYDVKM. CDR3 in DNA: TGTGCCAGCAGTCCACTACCTAATCAGCCCCAGCATTTT. Encoded protein: CASSPLPNQPQHF.

J is TRBJ2-1 and V is TRBV29-1; D is uncertain. Germline V gene lookup returns CDR1 SQVTM and CDR2 ANQGSEA. The CDR3 totals 11 residues. Trimming shortened V by 7 bases and J by 9 bases, and 13 bases separated the two germline ends. The CDR3 sequence: CSGFTHGEQFF. CDR3 bases: TGCAGCGGATTTACCCACGGTGAGCAGTTCTTC.

This clone was recorded once. The J gene is TRBJ1-1, the V gene TRBV30; D might be TRBD1 (5 bases). CDR3 length equals 14 residues. Per germline, CDR1 GTSNPN and CDR2 SVGIG (reference sequence). V lost 3 bases and J 0 bases, leaving 11 bases between the germline ends. The CDR3 is CAWRWGGMNTEAFF. The CDR3 nucleotides are TGTGCCTGGAGGTGGGGGGGGATGAACACTGAAGCTTTCTTT.

V and J are TRBV19 and TRBJ1-2; TRBD1 aligns across 8 bases. The trim removed 7 bases at V and 3 bases at J, leaving 7 bases unmatched. The CDR3 loop spans 14 amino acids. Per germline, CDR1 LNHDA and CDR2 SQIVND (reference sequence). The DNA of the CDR3 is TGTGCCAGTAACGTCCAGGGGGCGGACTATGGCTACACCTTC. Translation gives CASNVQGADYGYTF.

The gene calls are TRBV6-5 and TRBJ2-7, with D unresolved. Germline loops: CDR1 MNHEY, CDR2 SVGAGI. V lost 6 bases and J 2 bases, leaving 8 bases between the germline ends. The CDR3 spans 12 residues. The CDR3: CASRRAPYEQYF. The CDR3 bases are TGTGCCAGCAGACGCGCACCCTACGAGCAGTACTTC.

The chain links TRBV28 to TRBJ1-4; 7 nucleotides match TRBD1. Germline CDR1 and CDR2: MDHEN and SYDVKM. Trimming cost V 10 bases and J 5 bases; bases outside gene matches: 1. The CDR3 sequence is 11 residues long. The DNA for the CDR3 is TGTGCCACACAGGGGAATGAAAAACTGTTTTTT. Residues: CATQGNEKLFF.

V usage is TRBV6-1 and J usage is TRBJ1-2, with D perhaps TRBD1 (5 bases). The CDR3 consists of 13 residues. Trimming removed 3 bases from V and 7 bases from J, with 12 bases in between. The V gene's germline CDR1 is MNHNS and CDR2 SASEGT. CDR3 region: CASSDTRGGGYTF. The CDR3, as DNA: TGTGCCAGCAGTGATACCCGGGGGGGTGGCTACACCTTC.